The present T cell receptor (beta chain) was sequenced within a study of early T cells in non-severe SARS-CoV-2 infection. As for the study in general: Whole-blood bulk RNA, unsorted, was sequenced, and chains were unpaired.

This clonotype has only a few counts. MiXCR, applied by TCRdb to the 5' RACE reads, yields one record per CDR3 protein. The sample holds under 80,000 distinct CDR3 sequences, roughly 12% seen once. The CDR3 loop spans 15 amino acids. The V gene's germline CDR1 is SGHTA and CDR2 FQGNSA. V was shortened by 1 base and J by 0 bases, with 9 bases between the two germline ends. The sequenced sample consisted of whole blood. This chain connects TRBV7-2 to TRBJ1-1; D is unclear. The receptor was isolated from an adult who was a healthcare worker with PCR-confirmed SARS-CoV-2 infection or an uninfected control (not recorded which). CDR3 residues: CASSLVSQMNTEAFF. The DNA for the CDR3 is TGTGCCAGCAGCTTAGTTTCACAGATGAACACTGAAGCTTTCTTT.